This T cell receptor beta chain stems from a study of shared clonotypes between healthy human individuals. Study-wide context: Plates per donor: three CD4 naive, three CD4 memory, two CD8 naive, one CD8 memory.

Profiled with immunoSEQ multiplex PCR; TCRdb holds only in-frame clones, not every one. The sample lists 2,500,000 or so clones; around 92% were seen once. The study, taken as a whole, reports: Sampling covered blood only; tissue repertoires likely differ. Naive CD4 clonotype sharing across several donors was about 5%.

V lost 4 bases and J lost 3; bases outside the gene matches: 7. CDR3 length: 15 amino acids. Germline assignment: CDR1 SGHRS and CDR2 YFSETQ. The table lists this clone with a count of one. The antigen is undetermined. V usage is TRBV5-1 and J usage is TRBJ2-5, with 9 bases identical to TRBD1. The specimen was naive CD4+ T cells from PBMCs. Subset: CD45RA+ positively selected. This TCR derives from a man aged 18 to 30 in good health. Some clones in this sample may be carry-over from other donors' samples. The CDR3 loop is CASSHERTGEETQYF. The CDR3 DNA is TGCGCCAGCAGCCACGAAAGGACAGGGGAAGAGACCCAGTACTTC.